The present TCR beta chain was sequenced within a study of cytomegalovirus exposure and HLA in healthy donors. Donors were drawn from the roughly 120-subject validation cohort, separate from the approximately 680-subject first cohort. The protocol was immunoSEQ multiplex PCR, while the TCRdb copy is restricted to in-frame clones and leaves out a portion. The table lists 150,000 to 200,000 clones, around nine tenths of them singletons. Between the trimmed V and J ends, which lost 5 bases and 2 bases, there was a span of 13 bases. The germline CDR1 and CDR2 sequences are SQVTM and ANQGSEA. The length of the CDR3 is 13 residues.

The TCR was taken from a man aged 18 to 29 in good health and CMV-seropositive. Sequenced input: PBMCs. This rearrangement joins TRBV29-1 to TRBJ2-7, with D possibly matching TRBD1 (6 bases). CDR3 sequence: CSVRWPGAYEQYF. The CDR3 region has the DNA TGCAGCGTTCGTTGGCCAGGGGCCTACGAGCAGTACTTC.